This T cell receptor beta chain was sequenced for a study of T cell responses to AZD1222 COVID-19 vaccine. Sequenced by immunoSEQ multiplex PCR; TCRdb stores in-frame clones only, minus some. The sample lists 100,000 or so clones, over 90% occurring once. Study findings and constraints: Repertoire collection took place solely once the T cell response had peaked. Baseline seropositives among AZD1222 recipients totaled only 5 to 7. When two AZD1222 doses had been given, Spike-specific TCR breadth and depth rose.

Regarding this clone: Its antigen is as yet unknown.

The V gene end was trimmed by 2 bases and the J gene end by 3 bases; junction bases not matched to a gene: 6. The CDR3 has 16 residues. Germline V gives CDR1 LGHNA, CDR2 YNFKEQ. This chain connects TRBV4-2 to TRBJ2-3, with 9 bases that match TRBD2. This TCR derives from an adult in good health. Source: peripheral blood, taken on day 0 of AZD1222 vaccination. CDR3 amino acids: CASSQNSGSETDTQYF. The CDR3 bases are TGTGCCAGCAGCCAAAATAGCGGGAGTGAGACAGATACGCAGTATTTT.